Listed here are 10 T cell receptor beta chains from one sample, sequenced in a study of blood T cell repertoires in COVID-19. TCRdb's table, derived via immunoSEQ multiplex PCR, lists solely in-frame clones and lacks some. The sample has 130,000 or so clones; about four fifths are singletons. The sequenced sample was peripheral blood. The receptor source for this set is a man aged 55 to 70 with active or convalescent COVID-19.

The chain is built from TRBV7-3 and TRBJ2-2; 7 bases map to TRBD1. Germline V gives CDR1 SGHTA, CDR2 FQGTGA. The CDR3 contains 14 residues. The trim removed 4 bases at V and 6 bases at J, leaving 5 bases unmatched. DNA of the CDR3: TGTGCCAGCAGCTCGACAGGGAGTGCCGGGGAGCTGTTTTTT. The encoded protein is CASSSTGSAGELFF.

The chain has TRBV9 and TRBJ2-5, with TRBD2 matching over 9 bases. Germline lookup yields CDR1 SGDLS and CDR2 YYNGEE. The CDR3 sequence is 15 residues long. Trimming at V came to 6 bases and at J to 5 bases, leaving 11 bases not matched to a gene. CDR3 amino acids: CASTPAGGPLETQYF. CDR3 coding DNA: TGTGCCAGCACCCCGGCGGGAGGGCCACTCGAGACCCAGTACTTC.

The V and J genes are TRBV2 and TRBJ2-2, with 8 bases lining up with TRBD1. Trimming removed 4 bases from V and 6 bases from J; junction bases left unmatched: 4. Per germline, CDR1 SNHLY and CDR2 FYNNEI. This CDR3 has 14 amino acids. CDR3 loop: CASSVGRGPGELFF. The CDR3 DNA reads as TGTGCCAGCAGTGTCGGCAGGGGGCCCGGGGAGCTGTTTTTT.

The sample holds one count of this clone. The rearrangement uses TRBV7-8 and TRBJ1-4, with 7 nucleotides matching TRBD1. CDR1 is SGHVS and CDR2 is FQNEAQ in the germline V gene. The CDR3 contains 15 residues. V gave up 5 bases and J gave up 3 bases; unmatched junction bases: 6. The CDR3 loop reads CASSTLGTANEKLFF. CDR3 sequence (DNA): TGTGCCAGCAGCACCCTCGGGACAGCTAATGAAAAACTGTTTTTT.

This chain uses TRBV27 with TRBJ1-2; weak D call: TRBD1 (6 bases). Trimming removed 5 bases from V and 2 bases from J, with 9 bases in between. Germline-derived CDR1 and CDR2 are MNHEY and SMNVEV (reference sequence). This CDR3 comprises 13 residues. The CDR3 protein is CASSITGNYGYTF. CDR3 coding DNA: TGTGCCAGCAGTATCACAGGGAACTATGGCTACACCTTC.

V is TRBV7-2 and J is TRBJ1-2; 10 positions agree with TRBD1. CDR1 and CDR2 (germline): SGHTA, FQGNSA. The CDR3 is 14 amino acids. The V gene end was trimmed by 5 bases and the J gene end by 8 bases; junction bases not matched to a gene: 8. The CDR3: CASSRDRGTIGYTF. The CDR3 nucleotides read TGTGCCAGCAGCCGGGACAGGGGAACTATCGGCTACACCTTC.

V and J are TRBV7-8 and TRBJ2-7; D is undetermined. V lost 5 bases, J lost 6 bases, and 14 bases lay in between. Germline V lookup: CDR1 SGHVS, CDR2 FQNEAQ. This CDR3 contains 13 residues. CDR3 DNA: TGTGCCAGCAGCCTTGACCGGTCAGGCGAGCAGTACTTC. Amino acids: CASSLDRSGEQYF.

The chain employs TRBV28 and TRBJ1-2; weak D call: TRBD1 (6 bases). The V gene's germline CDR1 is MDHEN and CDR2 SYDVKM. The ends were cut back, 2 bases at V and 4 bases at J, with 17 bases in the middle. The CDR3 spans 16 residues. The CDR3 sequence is CASSLGGGGVSYGYTF. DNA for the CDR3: TGTGCCAGCAGTTTAGGAGGGGGAGGGGTAAGCTATGGCTACACCTTC.

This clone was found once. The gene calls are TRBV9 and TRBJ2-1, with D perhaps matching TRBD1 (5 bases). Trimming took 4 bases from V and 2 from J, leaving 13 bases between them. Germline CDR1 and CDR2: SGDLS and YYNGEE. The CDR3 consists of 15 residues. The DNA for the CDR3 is TGTGCCAGCAGCCTTTCGGAAGGGGCCTACAATGAGCAGTTCTTC. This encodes CASSLSEGAYNEQFF.

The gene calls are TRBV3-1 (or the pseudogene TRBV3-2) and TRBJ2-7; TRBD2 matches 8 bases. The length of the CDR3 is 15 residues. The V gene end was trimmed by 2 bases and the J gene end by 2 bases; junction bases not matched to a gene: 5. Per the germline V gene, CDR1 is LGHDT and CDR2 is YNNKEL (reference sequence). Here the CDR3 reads CASSQPGGPAYEQYF. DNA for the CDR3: TGTGCCAGCAGCCAACCGGGGGGGCCTGCCTACGAGCAGTACTTC.